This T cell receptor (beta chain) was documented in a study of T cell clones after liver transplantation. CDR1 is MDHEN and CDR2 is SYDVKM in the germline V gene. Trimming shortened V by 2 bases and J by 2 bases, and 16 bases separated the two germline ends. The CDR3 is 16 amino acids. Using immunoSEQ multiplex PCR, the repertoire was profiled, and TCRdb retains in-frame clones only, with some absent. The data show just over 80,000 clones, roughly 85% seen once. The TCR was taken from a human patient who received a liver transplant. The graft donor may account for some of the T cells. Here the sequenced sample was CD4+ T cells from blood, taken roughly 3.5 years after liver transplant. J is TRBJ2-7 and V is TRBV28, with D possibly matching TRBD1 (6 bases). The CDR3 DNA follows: TGTGCCAGCAGTTTAGATGGGACAAAAGAACCCTACGAGCAGTACTTC. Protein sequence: CASSLDGTKEPYEQYF.